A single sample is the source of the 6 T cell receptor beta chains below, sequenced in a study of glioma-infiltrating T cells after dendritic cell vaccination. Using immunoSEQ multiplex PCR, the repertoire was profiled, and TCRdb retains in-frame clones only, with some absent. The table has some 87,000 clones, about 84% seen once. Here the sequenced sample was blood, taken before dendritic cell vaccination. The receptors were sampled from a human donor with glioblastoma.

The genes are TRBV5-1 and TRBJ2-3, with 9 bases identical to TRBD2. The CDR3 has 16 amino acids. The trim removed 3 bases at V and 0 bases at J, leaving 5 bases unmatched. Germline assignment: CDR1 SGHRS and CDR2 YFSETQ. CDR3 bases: TGCGCCAGCAGCTCGTTGACTAGCGGAAGCACAGATACGCAGTATTTT. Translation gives CASSSLTSGSTDTQYF.

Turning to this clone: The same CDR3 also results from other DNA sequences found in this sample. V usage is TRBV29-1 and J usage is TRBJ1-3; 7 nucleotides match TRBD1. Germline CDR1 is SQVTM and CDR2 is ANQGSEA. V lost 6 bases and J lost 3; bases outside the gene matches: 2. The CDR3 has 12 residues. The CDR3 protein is CSVGTDGNTIYF. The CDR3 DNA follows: TGCAGCGTAGGGACAGATGGAAACACCATATATTTT. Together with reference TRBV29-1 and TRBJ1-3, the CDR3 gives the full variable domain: SAVISQKPSRDICQRGTSLTIQCQVDSQVTMMFWYRQQPGQSLTLIATANQGSEATYESGFVIDKFPISRPNLTFSTLTVSNMSPEDSSIYLCSVGTDGNTIYFGEGSWLTVV.

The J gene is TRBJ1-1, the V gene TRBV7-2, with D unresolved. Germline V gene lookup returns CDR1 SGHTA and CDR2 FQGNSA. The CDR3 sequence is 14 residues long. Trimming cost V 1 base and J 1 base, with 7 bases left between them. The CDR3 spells CASSLVSGNTEAFF. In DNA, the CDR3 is TGTGCCAGCAGCTTAGTGTCGGGGAACACTGAAGCTTTCTTT. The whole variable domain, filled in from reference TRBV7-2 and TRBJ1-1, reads GAGVSQSPSNKVTEKGKDVELRCDPISGHTALYWYRQSLGQGLEFLIYFQGNSAPDKSGLPSDRFSAERTGGSVSTLTIQRTQQEDSAVYLCASSLVSGNTEAFFGQGTRLTVV.

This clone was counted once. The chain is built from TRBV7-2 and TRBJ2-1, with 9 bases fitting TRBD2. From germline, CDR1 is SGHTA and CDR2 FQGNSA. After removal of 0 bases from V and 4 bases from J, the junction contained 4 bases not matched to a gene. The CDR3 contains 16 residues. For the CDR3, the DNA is TGTGCCAGCAGCTTAGCGGCTAGCGGGATGTACAATGAGCAGTTCTTC. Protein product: CASSLAASGMYNEQFF.

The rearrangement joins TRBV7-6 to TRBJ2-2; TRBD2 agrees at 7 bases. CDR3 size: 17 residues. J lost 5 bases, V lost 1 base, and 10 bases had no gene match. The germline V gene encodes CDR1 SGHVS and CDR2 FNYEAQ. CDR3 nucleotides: TGTGCCAGCAGCTTAGTTCCAGGTCAGGGAGGGACCGGGGAGCTGTTTTTT. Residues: CASSLVPGQGGTGELFF.

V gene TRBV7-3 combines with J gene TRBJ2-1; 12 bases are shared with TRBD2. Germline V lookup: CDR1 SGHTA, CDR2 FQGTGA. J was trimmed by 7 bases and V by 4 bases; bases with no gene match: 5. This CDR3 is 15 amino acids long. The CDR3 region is CASSSTGTSGNEQFF. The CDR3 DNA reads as TGTGCCAGCAGCTCAACCGGGACTAGCGGGAATGAGCAGTTCTTC.